This entry features one T cell receptor beta chain sequence. Antigen unknown. This sample stems from a study of T cell clones after liver transplantation. The wider study: Blood was drawn pre-transplant, before withdrawal, and after full or failed withdrawal.

Measured with immunoSEQ multiplex PCR; TCRdb has only the in-frame clones, and not every one. The data hold about 74,000 clones, with about 80% observed a single time. V was pared by 5 bases and J by 0 bases, with 8 bases between. The CDR3 length is 14 residues. Germline V gives CDR1 LNHDA, CDR2 SQIVND (reference sequence). Whole-study findings and limits: A larger donor-reactive than third-party decline suggested partial antigen-specific deletion.

Source: CD4+ T cells from blood, taken before liver transplant. The receptor comes from a human donor who received a liver transplant. The chain couples TRBV19 to TRBJ1-3, with D unclear. The CDR3 coding sequence is TGTGCCAGTAGTCCACAACCCTCTGGAAACACCATATATTTT. Its protein product is CASSPQPSGNTIYF.